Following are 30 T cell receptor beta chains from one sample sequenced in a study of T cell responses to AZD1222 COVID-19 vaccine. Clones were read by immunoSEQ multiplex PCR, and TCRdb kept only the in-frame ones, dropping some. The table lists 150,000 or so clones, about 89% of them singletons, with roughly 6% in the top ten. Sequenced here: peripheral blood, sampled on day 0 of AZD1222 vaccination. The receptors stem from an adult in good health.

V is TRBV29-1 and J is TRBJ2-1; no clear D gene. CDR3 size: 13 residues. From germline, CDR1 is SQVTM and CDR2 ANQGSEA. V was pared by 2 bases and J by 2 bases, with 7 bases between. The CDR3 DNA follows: TGCAGCGTTGAACCAGGAGCCTACAATGAGCAGTTCTTC. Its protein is CSVEPGAYNEQFF.

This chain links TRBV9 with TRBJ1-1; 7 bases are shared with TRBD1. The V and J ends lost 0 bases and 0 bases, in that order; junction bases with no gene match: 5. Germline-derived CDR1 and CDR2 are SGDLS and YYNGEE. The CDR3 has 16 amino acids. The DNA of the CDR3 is TGTGCCAGCAGCGTAGGGGGACAGACCCTGAACACTGAAGCTTTCTTT. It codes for CASSVGGQTLNTEAFF.

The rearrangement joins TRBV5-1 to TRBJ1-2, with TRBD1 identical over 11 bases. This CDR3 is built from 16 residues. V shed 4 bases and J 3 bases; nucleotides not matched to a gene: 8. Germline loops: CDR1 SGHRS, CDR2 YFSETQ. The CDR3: CASSERDRGTDYGYTF. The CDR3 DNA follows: TGCGCCAGCAGCGAACGGGACAGGGGGACTGACTATGGCTACACCTTC.

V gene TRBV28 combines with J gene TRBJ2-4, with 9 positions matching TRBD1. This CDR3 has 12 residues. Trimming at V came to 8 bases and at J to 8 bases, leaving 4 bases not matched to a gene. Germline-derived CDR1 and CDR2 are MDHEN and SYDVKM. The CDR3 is CASGTGFDIQYF. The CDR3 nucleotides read TGTGCCAGCGGGACAGGGTTTGACATTCAGTACTTC.

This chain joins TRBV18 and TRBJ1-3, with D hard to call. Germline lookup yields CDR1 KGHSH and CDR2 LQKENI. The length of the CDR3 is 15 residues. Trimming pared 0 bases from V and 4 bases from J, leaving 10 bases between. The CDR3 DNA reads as TGTGCCAGCTCACCACCATCGGGTTCCGGAAACACCATATATTTT. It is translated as CASSPPSGSGNTIYF.

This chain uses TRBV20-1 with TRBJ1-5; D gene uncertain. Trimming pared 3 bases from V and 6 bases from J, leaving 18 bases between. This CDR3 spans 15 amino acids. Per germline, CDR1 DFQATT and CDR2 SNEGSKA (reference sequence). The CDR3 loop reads CSASRTGMSSQPQHF. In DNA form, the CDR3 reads TGCAGTGCTAGTCGTACGGGGATGTCGAGTCAGCCCCAGCATTTT.

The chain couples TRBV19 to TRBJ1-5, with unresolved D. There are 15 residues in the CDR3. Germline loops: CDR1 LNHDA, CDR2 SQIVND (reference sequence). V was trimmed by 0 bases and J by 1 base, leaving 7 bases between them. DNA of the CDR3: TGTGCCAGTAGTATAGAGAACCTGAGCAATCAGCCCCAGCATTTT. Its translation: CASSIENLSNQPQHF.

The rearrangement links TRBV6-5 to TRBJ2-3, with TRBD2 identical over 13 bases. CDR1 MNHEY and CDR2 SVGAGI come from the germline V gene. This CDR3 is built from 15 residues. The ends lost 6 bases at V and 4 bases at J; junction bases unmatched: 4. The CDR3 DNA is TGTGCCAGCAGACAGGGACTAGCGGGATCAGATACGCAGTATTTT. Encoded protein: CASRQGLAGSDTQYF.

The CDR3 loop reads CASTRIKSNEKLFF. For the CDR3, the DNA is TGTGCCAGCACCAGGATCAAGTCTAATGAAAAACTGTTTTTT. This chain links TRBV6-5 with TRBJ1-4; no clear D. V was trimmed by 7 bases and J by 3 bases, leaving 12 bases between them. The CDR3 loop spans 14 amino acids. Germline loops: CDR1 MNHEY, CDR2 SVGAGI.

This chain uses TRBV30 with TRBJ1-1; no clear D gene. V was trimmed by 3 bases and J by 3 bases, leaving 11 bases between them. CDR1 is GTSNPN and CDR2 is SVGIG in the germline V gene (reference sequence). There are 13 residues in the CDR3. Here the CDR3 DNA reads TGTGCCTGGAGCCCCGGGTGGTACACTGAAGCTTTCTTT. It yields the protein CAWSPGWYTEAFF.

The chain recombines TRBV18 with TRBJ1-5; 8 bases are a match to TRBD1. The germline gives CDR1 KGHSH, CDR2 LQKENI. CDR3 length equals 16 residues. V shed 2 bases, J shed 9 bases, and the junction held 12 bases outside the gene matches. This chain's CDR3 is CASSPSGGAEARPQHF. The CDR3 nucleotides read TGTGCCAGCTCACCATCAGGGGGCGCCGAGGCTAGGCCCCAGCATTTT.

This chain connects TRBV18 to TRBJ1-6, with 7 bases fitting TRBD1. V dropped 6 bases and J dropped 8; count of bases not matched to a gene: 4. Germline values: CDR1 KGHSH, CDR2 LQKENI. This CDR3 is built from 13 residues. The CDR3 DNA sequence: TGTGCCAGCTCGGGTGACAGGGATTCACCCCTCCACTTT. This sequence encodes CASSGDRDSPLHF.

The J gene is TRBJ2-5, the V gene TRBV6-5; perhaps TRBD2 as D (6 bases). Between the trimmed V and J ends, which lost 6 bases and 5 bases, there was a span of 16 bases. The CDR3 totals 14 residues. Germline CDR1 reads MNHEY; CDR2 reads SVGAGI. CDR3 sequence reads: CASRGSSERETQYF. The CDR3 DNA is TGTGCCAGCAGGGGTTCTAGCGAAAGGGAGACCCAGTACTTC.

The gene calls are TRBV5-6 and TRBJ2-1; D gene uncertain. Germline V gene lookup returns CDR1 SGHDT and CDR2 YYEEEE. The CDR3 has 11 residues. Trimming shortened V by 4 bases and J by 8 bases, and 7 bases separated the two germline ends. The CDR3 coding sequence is TGTGCCAGCAGCCAAAGACATGAGCAGTTCTTC. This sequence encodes CASSQRHEQFF.

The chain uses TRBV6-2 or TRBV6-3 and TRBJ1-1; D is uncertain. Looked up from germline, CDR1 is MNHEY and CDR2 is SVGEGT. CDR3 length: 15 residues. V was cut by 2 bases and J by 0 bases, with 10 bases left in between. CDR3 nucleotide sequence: TGTGCCAGCAGTTACAAGGTAGCTATGAACACTGAAGCTTTCTTT. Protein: CASSYKVAMNTEAFF.

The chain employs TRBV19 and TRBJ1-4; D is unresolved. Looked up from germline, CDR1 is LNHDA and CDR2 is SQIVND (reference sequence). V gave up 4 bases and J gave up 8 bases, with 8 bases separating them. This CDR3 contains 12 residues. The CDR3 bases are TGTGCCAGTAGTACCGATCGAGAAAAACTGTTTTTT. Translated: CASSTDREKLFF.

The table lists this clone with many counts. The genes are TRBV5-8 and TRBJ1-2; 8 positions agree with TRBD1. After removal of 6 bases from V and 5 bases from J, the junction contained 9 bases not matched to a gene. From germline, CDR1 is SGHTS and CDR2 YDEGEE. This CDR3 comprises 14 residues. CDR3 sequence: CASILDRANYGYTF. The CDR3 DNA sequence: TGTGCCAGCATCCTGGACAGGGCAAATTATGGCTACACCTTC.

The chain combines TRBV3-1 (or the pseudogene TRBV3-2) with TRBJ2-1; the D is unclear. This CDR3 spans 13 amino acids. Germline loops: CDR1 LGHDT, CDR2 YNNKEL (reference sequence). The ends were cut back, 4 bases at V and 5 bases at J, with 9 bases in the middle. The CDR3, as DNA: TGTGCCAGCAGCCCTTATGAAGACAATGAGCAGTTCTTC. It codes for CASSPYEDNEQFF.

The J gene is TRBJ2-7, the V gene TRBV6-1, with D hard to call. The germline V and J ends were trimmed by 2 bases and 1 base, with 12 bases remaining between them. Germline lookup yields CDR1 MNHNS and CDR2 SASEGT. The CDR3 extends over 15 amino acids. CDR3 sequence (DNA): TGTGCCAGCAGTGAATTTATTCGGCAGTCCTACGAGCAGTACTTC. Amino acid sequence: CASSEFIRQSYEQYF.

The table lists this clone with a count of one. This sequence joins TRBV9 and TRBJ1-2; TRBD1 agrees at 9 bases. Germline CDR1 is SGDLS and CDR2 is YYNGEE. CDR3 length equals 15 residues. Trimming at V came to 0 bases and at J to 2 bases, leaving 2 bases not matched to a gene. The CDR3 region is CASSVGGTGNYGYTF. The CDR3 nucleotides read TGTGCCAGCAGCGTAGGTGGGACAGGGAACTATGGCTACACCTTC.

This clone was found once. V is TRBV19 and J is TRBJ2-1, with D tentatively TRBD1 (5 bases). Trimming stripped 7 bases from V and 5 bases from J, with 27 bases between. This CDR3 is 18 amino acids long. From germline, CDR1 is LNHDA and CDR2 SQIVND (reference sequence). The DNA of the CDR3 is TGTGCCAGTACCATTAGGGGTCCCTTGGAAACGCGAAACAATGAGCAGTTCTTC. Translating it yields CASTIRGPLETRNNEQFF.

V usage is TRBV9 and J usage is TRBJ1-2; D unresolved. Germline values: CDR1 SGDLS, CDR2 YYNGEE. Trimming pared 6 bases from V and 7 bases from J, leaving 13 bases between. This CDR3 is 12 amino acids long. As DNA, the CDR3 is TGTGCCAGCACCCTATTTAAAGGTGGCTACACCTTC. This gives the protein CASTLFKGGYTF.

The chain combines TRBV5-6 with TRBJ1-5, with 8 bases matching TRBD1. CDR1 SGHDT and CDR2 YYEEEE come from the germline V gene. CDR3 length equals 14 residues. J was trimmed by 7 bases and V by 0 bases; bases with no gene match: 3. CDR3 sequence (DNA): TGTGCCAGCAGCTTGGCGGCAGGGGGCCAGCCCCAGCATTTT. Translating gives CASSLAAGGQPQHF. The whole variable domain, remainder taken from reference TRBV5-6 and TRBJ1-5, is DAGVTQSPTHLIKTRGQQVTLRCSPKSGHDTVSWYQQALGQGPQFIFQYYEEEERQRGNFPDRFSGHQFPNYSSELNVNALLLGDSALYLCASSLAAGGQPQHFGDGTRLSIL.

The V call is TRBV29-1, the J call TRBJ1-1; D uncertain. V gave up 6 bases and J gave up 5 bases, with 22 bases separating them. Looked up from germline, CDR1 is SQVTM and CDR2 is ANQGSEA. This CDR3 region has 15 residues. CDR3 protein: CSVRNPQSFLTEAFF. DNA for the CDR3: TGCAGCGTCAGAAACCCACAGAGCTTCCTAACTGAAGCTTTCTTT.

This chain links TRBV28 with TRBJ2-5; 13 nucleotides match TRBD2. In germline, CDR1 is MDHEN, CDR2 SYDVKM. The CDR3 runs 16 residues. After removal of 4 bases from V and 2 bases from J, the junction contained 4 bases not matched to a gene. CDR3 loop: CASSSPTSGGQETQYF. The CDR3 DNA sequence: TGTGCCAGCAGTTCCCCGACTAGCGGGGGGCAAGAGACCCAGTACTTC.

DNA for the CDR3: TGTGCCAGCAGCAAAATAGGGGGGGATTCCTACGAGCAGTACTTC. Protein sequence: CASSKIGGDSYEQYF. The chain is built from TRBV5-4 and TRBJ2-7; D may be TRBD2 (7 bases). Germline values: CDR1 SGHNT, CDR2 YYREEE (reference sequence). This CDR3 is built from 15 residues. With 4 bases removed from V and 1 base from J, the gap between germline ends came to 15 bases.

The CDR3 DNA sequence: TGTGCCACCTCGGGACAGTCCCAAGAGACCCAGTACTTC. Translated: CATSGQSQETQYF. The chain links TRBV6-5 to TRBJ2-5, with TRBD1 matching over 7 bases. Germline V gives CDR1 MNHEY, CDR2 SVGAGI. CDR3 length: 13 residues. The ends lost 10 bases at V and 1 base at J; junction bases unmatched: 6.

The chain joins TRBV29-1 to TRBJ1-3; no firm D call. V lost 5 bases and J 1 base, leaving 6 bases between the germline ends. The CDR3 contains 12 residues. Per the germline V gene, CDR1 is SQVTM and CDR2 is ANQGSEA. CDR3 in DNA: TGCAGCGTTACTGATTCTGGAAACACCATATATTTT. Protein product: CSVTDSGNTIYF.

This chain's CDR3 is CAGGGITQETQYF. CDR3 DNA sequence: TGTGCCGGCGGGGGAATTACCCAAGAGACCCAGTACTTC. The gene calls are TRBV7-9 and TRBJ2-5; 7 bases are shared with TRBD2. Germline loops: CDR1 SEHNR, CDR2 FQNEAQ (reference sequence). V lost 11 bases, J lost 1 base, and 7 bases stayed unmatched. The CDR3 extends over 13 amino acids.

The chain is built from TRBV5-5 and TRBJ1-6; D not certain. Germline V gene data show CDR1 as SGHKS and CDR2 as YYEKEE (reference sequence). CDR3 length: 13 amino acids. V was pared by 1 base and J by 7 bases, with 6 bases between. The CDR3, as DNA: TGTGCCAGCAGCTTGCAAGCCAATTCACCCCTCCACTTT. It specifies CASSLQANSPLHF.